These 10 T cell receptor beta chains share one sample of origin, sequenced in a study of blood T cell repertoires in COVID-19. This table comes from immunoSEQ multiplex PCR, and its TCRdb copy is limited to in-frame clones, with some not included. The repertoire holds about 160,000 clones, with approximately 88% as singletons. The sample comprised peripheral blood. Source of these receptors: a woman aged 55-70 years who had recovered from COVID-19.

The chain joins TRBV28 to TRBJ2-5; possibly TRBD1 for D (6 bases). Trimming left V 3 bases short and J 4 bases short, with 24 bases between. This CDR3 contains 18 residues. From germline, CDR1 is MDHEN and CDR2 SYDVKM. The CDR3 nucleotides read TGTGCCAGCAGTTTTGGGGGCCTCAGCTACTCCAATGCAGAGACCCAGTACTTC. Its translation: CASSFGGLSYSNAETQYF.

The chain recombines TRBV3-1 (or the pseudogene TRBV3-2) with TRBJ2-5; a weak D match, TRBD1 (6 bases). The germline V and J ends were trimmed by 5 bases and 5 bases, with 18 bases remaining between them. The CDR3 covers 15 residues. Germline V lookup: CDR1 LGHDT, CDR2 YNNKEL (reference sequence). The CDR3 DNA follows: TGTGCCAGCAGCACTCGGGACAACCTTTGGGAGACCCAGTACTTC. Its translation: CASSTRDNLWETQYF.

The V call is TRBV5-4, the J call TRBJ2-1, with TRBD2 matching over 11 bases. The CDR3 consists of 15 residues. Per germline, CDR1 SGHNT and CDR2 YYREEE (reference sequence). The J segment lost 6 bases and the V segment lost 1 base, leaving 3 bases of the junction unmatched. As DNA, the CDR3 is TGTGCCAGCAGCTTGCCTAGCGGGGGGCTCAATGAGCAGTTCTTC. It yields the protein CASSLPSGGLNEQFF.

The V and J genes are TRBV5-1 and TRBJ1-6; D may be TRBD1 (5 bases). The CDR3 is 15 amino acids. The germline V gene encodes CDR1 SGHRS and CDR2 YFSETQ. V dropped 0 bases and J dropped 6 bases, with 10 bases sitting between them. This CDR3 is CASSLEAGFNSPLHF. CDR3 nucleotides: TGCGCCAGCAGCTTGGAGGCAGGGTTTAATTCACCCCTCCACTTT.

This clone showed up just a few times. This chain joins TRBV5-1 and TRBJ1-5; D is unresolved. Between the trimmed V and J ends, which lost 4 bases and 5 bases, there was a span of 10 bases. Per germline, CDR1 SGHRS and CDR2 YFSETQ. The CDR3 loop spans 13 amino acids. The CDR3 loop is CASSRLGDQPQHF. In DNA, the CDR3 is TGCGCCAGCAGCCGACTCGGTGATCAGCCCCAGCATTTT.

The chain combines TRBV6-2 or TRBV6-3 with TRBJ2-2, with 11 positions matching TRBD1. CDR1 MNHEY and CDR2 SVGEGT come from the germline V gene. V trimming: 5 bases; J trimming: 7 bases; junction bases outside the gene matches: 9. The length of the CDR3 is 16 residues. CDR3 residues: CASSRLGQGVVGELFF. The CDR3 DNA reads TGTGCCAGCAGTCGACTGGGACAGGGGGTAGTCGGGGAGCTGTTTTTT.

This clone was seen only once. The V and J genes are TRBV3-1 (or the pseudogene TRBV3-2) and TRBJ1-1; D unclear. This CDR3 is built from 15 residues. Germline V gene data show CDR1 as LGHDT and CDR2 as YNNKEL (reference sequence). Trimming took off 3 bases at V and 4 bases at J, with 15 bases between the two ends. The CDR3, as DNA: TGTGCCAGCAGCCAGGCTCGCGGGGAGTCCACTGAAGCTTTCTTT. Its protein product is CASSQARGESTEAFF.

The rearrangement links TRBV7-8 to TRBJ2-7; D might be TRBD1 (6 bases). CDR3 length equals 14 residues. Germline CDR1 and CDR2: SGHVS and FQNEAQ. The germline V and J ends were trimmed by 1 base and 5 bases, with 12 bases remaining between them. In DNA form, the CDR3 reads TGTGCCAGCAGCTTAGACGCCAGGGGCCACGAGCAGTACTTC. As protein: CASSLDARGHEQYF.

The J gene is TRBJ1-5, the V gene TRBV28; D is unclear. Germline CDR1 is MDHEN and CDR2 is SYDVKM. This CDR3 has 15 residues. V was cut by 4 bases and J by 6 bases, with 16 bases left in between. The CDR3 DNA sequence: TGTGCCAGCAGTTCCCACGAGGTCGTAGGTCAGCCCCAGCATTTT. As protein: CASSSHEVVGQPQHF.

The CDR3 coding sequence is TGTGCCAGTAGTTCCGGGGACACCCTCTATGGCTACACCTTC. Amino acids: CASSSGDTLYGYTF. The rearrangement uses TRBV19 and TRBJ1-2; a possible D gene is TRBD1 (6 bases). Trimming took off 5 bases at V and 4 bases at J, with 14 bases between the two ends. This CDR3 spans 14 amino acids. The germline V gene encodes CDR1 LNHDA and CDR2 SQIVND (reference sequence).